The entry that follows covers one TCR beta chain sequence. This sample was included in a study of control samples from healthy donors and cancer patients. The data were produced by immunoSEQ multiplex PCR, yet TCRdb's version contains in-frame clones alone and is incomplete. This table holds some 120,000 clones, approximately 90% found once. This CDR3 region has 15 residues. The trim removed 5 bases at V and 7 bases at J, leaving 8 bases unmatched. Germline V gives CDR1 SGHRS, CDR2 YFSETQ. Material for sequencing was blood. The sequence came from a man between 18 and 35 years old in good health. The chain has TRBV5-1 and TRBJ1-5; 11 nucleotides agree with TRBD1. The CDR3 is CASSRTGGREQPQHF. Here the CDR3 DNA reads TGCGCCAGCAGTCGGACAGGGGGCAGGGAGCAGCCCCAGCATTTT.